This T cell receptor (beta chain) was sequenced during a study of blood T cell repertoires in COVID-19. Background on the study: Acute-phase and convalescent COVID-19 samples originated in the United States, Italy and Spain.

Assay used: immunoSEQ multiplex PCR; TCRdb lists only in-frame clones, some missing. The sample shows fewer than 300,000 clones, roughly 92% of them seen only once. Germline loops: CDR1 SGHTA, CDR2 FQGNSA. The CDR3 spans 18 residues. V was pared by 0 bases and J by 0 bases, with 4 bases of the junction left unmatched. The origin of this receptor is a woman in her twenties or thirties with COVID-19, enrolled during active disease. The chain links TRBV7-2 to TRBJ2-7; 14 bases agree with TRBD2. Sequenced: peripheral blood. Here the CDR3 reads CASSLAGLAGDPSYEQYF. The CDR3 DNA is TGTGCCAGCAGCTTAGCGGGACTAGCGGGAGACCCCTCCTACGAGCAGTACTTC. Combining the CDR3 with reference TRBV7-2 and TRBJ2-7 gives the whole variable domain GAGVSQSPSNKVTEKGKDVELRCDPISGHTALYWYRQSLGQGLEFLIYFQGNSAPDKSGLPSDRFSAERTGGSVSTLTIQRTQQEDSAVYLCASSLAGLAGDPSYEQYFGPGTRLTVT.